This T cell receptor (beta chain) is drawn from a study of blood T cell repertoires in COVID-19. The overall study: The United States, Italy and Spain supplied acute and convalescent COVID-19 samples.

Sequenced by immunoSEQ multiplex PCR; TCRdb stores in-frame clones only, minus some. This sample has fewer than 500,000 clones, with over 75% found just once. Study members were between about 18 and 100 years old and lived in about two dozen US regions. Participants' reported clinical history set cohort assignment. In Cohort 3, a recovered donor had either two negative PCRs, clearance, or symptom resolution. The CDR3 has 14 residues. Germline lookup yields CDR1 SNHLY and CDR2 FYNNEI. The J segment lost 11 bases and the V segment lost 6 bases, leaving 7 bases of the junction unmatched. The J gene is TRBJ1-6, the V gene TRBV2, with 10 positions matching TRBD1. Sequences were obtained from PBMCs or T cells enriched from blood (not recorded which). This TCR came from a man younger than 40 who had recovered from COVID-19. CDR3 residues: CASRTGGAMTPLHF. CDR3 nucleotide sequence: TGTGCCAGCAGGACAGGGGGCGCAATGACACCCCTCCACTTT. The entire variable domain, with the rest obtained from reference TRBV2 and TRBJ1-6, is as follows: EPEVTQTPSHQVTQMGQEVILRCVPISNHLYFYWYRQILGQKVEFLVSFYNNEISEKSEIFDDQFSVERPDGSNFTLKIRSTKLEDSAMYFCASRTGGAMTPLHFGNGTRLTVT.